The source of this TCR beta chain is a study of blood T cell repertoires in COVID-19. Study in general: Samples taken during acute and convalescent COVID-19 were collected in the United States, Italy and Spain. Sources were T cells, B-cell-depleted T cells, or PBMCs; the material itself was cDNA or gDNA.

Ages ranged from about 18 to 100 years, with residence in some 25 US areas. Two consecutive negative NP/OP PCR tests, clearance, or resolved symptoms defined Cohort 3 recovery. With 3 bases removed from V and 6 bases from J, the gap between germline ends came to 15 bases. Per germline, CDR1 MNHEY and CDR2 SVGEGT. The CDR3 consists of 15 residues. Data came from immunoSEQ multiplex PCR; TCRdb stores just in-frame clones and leaves some out. The table lists 350,000 to 450,000 clones, about four fifths of them singletons, with roughly 5.1% in the top ten. This clonotype was obtained from a woman aged 45-65 years who had recovered from COVID-19. The rearrangement uses TRBV6-2 or TRBV6-3 and TRBJ1-5; D is perhaps TRBD1 (5 bases). Sequenced sample: PBMCs or T cells enriched from blood (not recorded which). DNA of the CDR3: TGTGCCAGCAGTTATGGAGGGGCTTTCGGTCAGCCCCAGCATTTT. Translating it yields CASSYGGAFGQPQHF.